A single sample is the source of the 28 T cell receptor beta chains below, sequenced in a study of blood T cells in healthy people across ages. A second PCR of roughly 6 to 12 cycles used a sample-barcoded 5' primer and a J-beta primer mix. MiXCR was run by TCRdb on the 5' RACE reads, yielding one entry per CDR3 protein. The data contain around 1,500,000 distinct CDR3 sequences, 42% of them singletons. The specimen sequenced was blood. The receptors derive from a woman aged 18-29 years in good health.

The CDR3 region is CASSQLTSGVSYNEQFF. CDR3 DNA: TGCGCCAGCAGCCAACTGACTAGCGGGGTCTCCTACAATGAGCAGTTCTTC. The genes are TRBV4-1 and TRBJ2-1, with 11 bases lining up with TRBD2. Germline V gene lookup returns CDR1 MGHRA and CDR2 YSYEKL. This CDR3 region has 17 residues. The ends lost 2 bases at V and 0 bases at J; junction bases unmatched: 3.

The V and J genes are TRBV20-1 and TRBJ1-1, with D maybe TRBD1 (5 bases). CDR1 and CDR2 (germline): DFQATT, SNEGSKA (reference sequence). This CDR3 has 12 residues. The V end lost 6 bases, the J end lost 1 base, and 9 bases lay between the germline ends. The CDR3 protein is CSAYDRNTEAFF. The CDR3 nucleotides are TGCAGTGCATACGACAGGAACACTGAAGCTTTCTTT.

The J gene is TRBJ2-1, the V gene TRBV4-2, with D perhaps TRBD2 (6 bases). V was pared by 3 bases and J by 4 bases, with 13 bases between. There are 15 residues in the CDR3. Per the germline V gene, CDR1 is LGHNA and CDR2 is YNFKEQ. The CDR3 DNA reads TGTGCCAGCAGCCAGGAACTAGCCGCATACAATGAGCAGTTCTTC. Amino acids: CASSQELAAYNEQFF.

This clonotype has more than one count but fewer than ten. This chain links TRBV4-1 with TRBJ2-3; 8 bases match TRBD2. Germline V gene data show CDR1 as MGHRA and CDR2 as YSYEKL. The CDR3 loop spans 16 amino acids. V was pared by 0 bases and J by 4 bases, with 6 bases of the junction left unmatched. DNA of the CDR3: TGCGCCAGCAGCCAAGATGACCGGGGGGGTTCAGATACGCAGTATTTT. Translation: CASSQDDRGGSDTQYF.

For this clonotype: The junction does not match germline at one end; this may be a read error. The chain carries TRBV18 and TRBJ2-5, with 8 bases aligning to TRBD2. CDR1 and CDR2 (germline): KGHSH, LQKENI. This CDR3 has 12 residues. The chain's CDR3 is CASAPGGETQYF. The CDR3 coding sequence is TGTGCCAGCGCACCGGGAGGGGAGACCCAGTACTTC.

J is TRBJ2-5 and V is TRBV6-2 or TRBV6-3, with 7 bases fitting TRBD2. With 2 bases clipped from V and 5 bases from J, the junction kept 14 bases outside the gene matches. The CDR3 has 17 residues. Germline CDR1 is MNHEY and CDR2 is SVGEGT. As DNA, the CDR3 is TGTGCCAGCAGTTACCCGATATGGGCGGGAGAGGGGGAGACCCAGTACTTC. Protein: CASSYPIWAGEGETQYF.

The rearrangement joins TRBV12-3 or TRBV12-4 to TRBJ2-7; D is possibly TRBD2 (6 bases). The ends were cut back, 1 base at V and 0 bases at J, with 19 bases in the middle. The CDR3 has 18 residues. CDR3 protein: CASSLGRGWGGDSYEQYF. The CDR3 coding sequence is TGTGCCAGCAGTTTAGGGCGAGGTTGGGGCGGGGACTCCTACGAGCAGTACTTC.

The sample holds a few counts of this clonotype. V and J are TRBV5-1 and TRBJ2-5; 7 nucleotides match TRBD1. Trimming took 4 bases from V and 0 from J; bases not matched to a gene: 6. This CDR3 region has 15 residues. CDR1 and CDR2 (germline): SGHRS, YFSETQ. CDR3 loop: CASSAGTEYQETQYF. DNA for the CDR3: TGCGCCAGCAGCGCAGGGACAGAGTACCAAGAGACCCAGTACTTC.

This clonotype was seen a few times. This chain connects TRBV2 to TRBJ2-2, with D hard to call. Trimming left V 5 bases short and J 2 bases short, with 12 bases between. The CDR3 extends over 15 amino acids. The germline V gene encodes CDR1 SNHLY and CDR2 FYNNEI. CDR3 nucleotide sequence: TGTGCCAGCAGTCCTTTGACCGTTAACACCGGGGAGCTGTTTTTT. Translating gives CASSPLTVNTGELFF.

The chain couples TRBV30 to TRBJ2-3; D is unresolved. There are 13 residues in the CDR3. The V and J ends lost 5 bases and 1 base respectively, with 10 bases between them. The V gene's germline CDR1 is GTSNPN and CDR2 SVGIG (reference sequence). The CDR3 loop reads CAWGVEGTDTQYF. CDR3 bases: TGTGCCTGGGGAGTTGAAGGCACAGATACGCAGTATTTT.

CDR3 DNA: TGTGCCATCACCGGATCCGGGACAGTGAACACTGAAGCTTTCTTT. Translation: CAITGSGTVNTEAFF. This chain connects TRBV10-3 to TRBJ1-1; TRBD1 aligns across 7 bases. Trimming removed 7 bases from V and 0 bases from J; junction bases left unmatched: 8. The germline CDR1 and CDR2 sequences are ENHRY and SYGVKD. The CDR3 totals 15 residues.

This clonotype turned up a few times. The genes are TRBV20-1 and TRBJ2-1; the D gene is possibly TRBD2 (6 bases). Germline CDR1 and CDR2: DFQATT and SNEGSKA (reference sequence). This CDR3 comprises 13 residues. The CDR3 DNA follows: TGCGGTATAGCGGACAACTCCTACAATGAGCAGTTCTTC. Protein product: CGIADNSYNEQFF.

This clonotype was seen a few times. CDR3 residues: CASSPRSGTSTDTQYF. The CDR3 DNA reads TGTGCCAGCAGTCCCCGTAGCGGGACTAGCACAGATACGCAGTATTTT. The chain uses TRBV12-3 or TRBV12-4 and TRBJ2-3; 8 nucleotides align to TRBD2. J was trimmed by 0 bases and V by 5 bases; bases with no gene match: 7. CDR3 length equals 16 residues.

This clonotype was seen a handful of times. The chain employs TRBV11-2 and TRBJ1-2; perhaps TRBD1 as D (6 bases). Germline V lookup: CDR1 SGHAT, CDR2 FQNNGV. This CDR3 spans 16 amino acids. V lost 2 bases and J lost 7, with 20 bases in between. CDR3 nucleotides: TGTGCCAGCAGCTTAACCGCAACATGGGACAAACTTGGCTACACCTTC. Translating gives CASSLTATWDKLGYTF.

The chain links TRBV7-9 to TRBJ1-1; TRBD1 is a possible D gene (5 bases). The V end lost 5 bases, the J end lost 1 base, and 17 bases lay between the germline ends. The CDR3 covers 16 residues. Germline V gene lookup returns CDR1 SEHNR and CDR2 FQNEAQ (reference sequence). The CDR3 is CASSPPSRGPNTEAFF. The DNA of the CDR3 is TGTGCCAGCAGCCCACCGTCGAGGGGTCCGAACACTGAAGCTTTCTTT.

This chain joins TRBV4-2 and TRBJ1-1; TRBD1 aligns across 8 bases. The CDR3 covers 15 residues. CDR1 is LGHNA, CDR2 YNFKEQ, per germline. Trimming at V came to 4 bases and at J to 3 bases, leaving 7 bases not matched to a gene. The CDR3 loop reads CASSLGRGPDTEAFF. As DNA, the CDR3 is TGTGCCAGCAGCCTGGGCAGGGGGCCGGACACTGAAGCTTTCTTT.

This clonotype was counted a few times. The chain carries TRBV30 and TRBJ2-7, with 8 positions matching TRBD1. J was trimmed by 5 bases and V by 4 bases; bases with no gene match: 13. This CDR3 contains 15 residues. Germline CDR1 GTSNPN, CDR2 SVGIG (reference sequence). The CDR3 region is CAWTKGTGFSHEQYF. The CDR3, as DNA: TGTGCCTGGACGAAGGGGACAGGATTTTCCCACGAGCAGTACTTC.

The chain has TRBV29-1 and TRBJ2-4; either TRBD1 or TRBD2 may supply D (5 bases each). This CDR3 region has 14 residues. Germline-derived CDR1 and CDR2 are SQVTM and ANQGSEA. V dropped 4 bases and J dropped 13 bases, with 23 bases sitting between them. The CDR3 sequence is CSVVRLGTYNEQYF. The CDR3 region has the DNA TGCAGCGTTGTAAGACTGGGGACCTACAATGAGCAGTACTTC.

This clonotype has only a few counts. CDR3 loop: CASSDNTRRVYNEQFF. CDR3 nucleotide sequence: TGTGCCAGCAGTGACAATACTCGACGGGTATACAATGAGCAGTTCTTC. The chain uses TRBV6-6 and TRBJ2-1; D call uncertain. CDR1 and CDR2 from the germline V gene are MNHNY and SVGAGI (reference sequence). V gave up 5 bases and J gave up 4 bases, with 18 bases separating them. This CDR3 spans 16 amino acids.

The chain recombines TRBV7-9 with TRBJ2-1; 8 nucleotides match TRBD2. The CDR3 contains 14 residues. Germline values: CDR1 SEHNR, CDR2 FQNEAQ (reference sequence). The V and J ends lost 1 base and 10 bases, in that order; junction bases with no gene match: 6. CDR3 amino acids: CASSLDAGGQEQFF. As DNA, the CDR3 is TGTGCCAGCAGCTTAGATGCGGGAGGTCAAGAGCAGTTCTTC.

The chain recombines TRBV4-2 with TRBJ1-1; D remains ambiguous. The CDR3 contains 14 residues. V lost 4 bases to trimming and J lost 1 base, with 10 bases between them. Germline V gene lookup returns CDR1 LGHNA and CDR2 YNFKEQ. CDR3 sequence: CASSLPHSNTEAFF. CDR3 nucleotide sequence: TGTGCCAGCAGCCTCCCTCACTCGAACACTGAAGCTTTCTTT.

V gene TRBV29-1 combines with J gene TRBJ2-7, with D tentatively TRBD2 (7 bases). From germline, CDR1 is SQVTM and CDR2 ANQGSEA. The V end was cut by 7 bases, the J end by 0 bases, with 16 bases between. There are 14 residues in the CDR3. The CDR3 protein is CSATGGGYSYEQYF. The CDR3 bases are TGCAGCGCTACGGGCGGGGGCTACTCCTACGAGCAGTACTTC.

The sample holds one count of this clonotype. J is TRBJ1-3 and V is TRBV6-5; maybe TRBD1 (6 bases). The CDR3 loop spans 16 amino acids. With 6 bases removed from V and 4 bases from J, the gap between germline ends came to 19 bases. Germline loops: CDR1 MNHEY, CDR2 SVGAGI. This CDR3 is CASSSGGASAGNTIYF. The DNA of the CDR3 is TGTGCCAGCAGCTCCGGGGGGGCAAGCGCAGGAAACACCATATATTTT.

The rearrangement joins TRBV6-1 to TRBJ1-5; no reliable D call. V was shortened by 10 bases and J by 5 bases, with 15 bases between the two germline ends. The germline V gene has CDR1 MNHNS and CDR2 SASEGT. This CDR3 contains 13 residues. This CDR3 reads CATSSEFDQPQHF. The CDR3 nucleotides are TGTGCCACCTCGTCGGAATTCGATCAGCCCCAGCATTTT.

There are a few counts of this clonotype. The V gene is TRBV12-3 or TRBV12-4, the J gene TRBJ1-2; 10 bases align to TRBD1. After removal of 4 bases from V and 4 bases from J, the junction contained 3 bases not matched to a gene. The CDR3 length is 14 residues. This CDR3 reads CASSSRQGAYGYTF. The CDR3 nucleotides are TGTGCCAGCAGTTCTAGACAGGGGGCCTATGGCTACACCTTC.

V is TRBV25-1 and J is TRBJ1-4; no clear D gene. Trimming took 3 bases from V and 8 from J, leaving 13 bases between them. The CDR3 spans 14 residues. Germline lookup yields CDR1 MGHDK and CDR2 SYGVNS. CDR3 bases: TGTGCCAGCAGTGAGGTGGGTGTTGGAGAAAAACTGTTTTTT. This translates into CASSEVGVGEKLFF.

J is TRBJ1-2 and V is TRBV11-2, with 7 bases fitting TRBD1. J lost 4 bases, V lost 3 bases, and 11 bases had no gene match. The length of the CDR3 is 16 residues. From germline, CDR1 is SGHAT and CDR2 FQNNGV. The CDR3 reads CASSFRPGTDLYGYTF. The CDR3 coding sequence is TGTGCCAGCAGCTTCCGCCCCGGGACAGACCTCTATGGCTACACCTTC.

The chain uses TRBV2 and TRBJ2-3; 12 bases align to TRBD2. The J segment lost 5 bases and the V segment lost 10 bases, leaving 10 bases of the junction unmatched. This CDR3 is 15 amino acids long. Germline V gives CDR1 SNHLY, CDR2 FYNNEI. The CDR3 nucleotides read TGTGCCAATCCAAGGACTAGCGGGGTTGGAGATACGCAGTATTTT. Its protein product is CANPRTSGVGDTQYF. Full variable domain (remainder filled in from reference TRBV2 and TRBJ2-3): EPEVTQTPSHQVTQMGQEVILRCVPISNHLYFYWYRQILGQKVEFLVSFYNNEISEKSEIFDDQFSVERPDGSNFTLKIRSTKLEDSAMYFCANPRTSGVGDTQYFGPGTRLTVL.